These 27 T cell receptor beta chains were sequenced from one sample in a study of neurological immune-mediated disorders. A single record per CDR3 protein comes from TCRdb applying MiXCR to the 5' RACE reads. Found here are 30,000 to 50,000 distinct CDR3 sequences, approximately 7.2% of them singletons; the top ten hold around 5.7%. Input material: CD4+ T cells from blood. These receptors all come from a man aged 45-60 years in good health.

Many counts were recorded for this clonotype. V and J are TRBV28 and TRBJ2-2; TRBD2 matches at 10 bases. This CDR3 region has 17 residues. From germline, CDR1 is MDHEN and CDR2 SYDVKM. Trimming took 4 bases from V and 6 from J; bases not matched to a gene: 11. The CDR3 here is CASSYSLAGVLSGELFF. The CDR3 DNA reads TGTGCCAGCAGTTATTCGCTAGCGGGAGTATTGTCCGGGGAGCTGTTTTTT.

This clonotype was found many times. This chain links TRBV20-1 with TRBJ2-7; 10 positions agree with TRBD1. Germline CDR1 is DFQATT and CDR2 is SNEGSKA (reference sequence). The CDR3 length is 13 residues. J was trimmed by 5 bases and V by 2 bases; bases with no gene match: 3. CDR3 amino acids: CSARYDRGHEQYF. The DNA of the CDR3 is TGCAGTGCTAGATACGACAGGGGGCACGAGCAGTACTTC.

This sequence joins TRBV30 and TRBJ1-2; D is possibly TRBD1 (5 bases). The germline V gene has CDR1 GTSNPN and CDR2 SVGIG (reference sequence). V lost 7 bases, J lost 5 bases, and 26 bases lay in between. The CDR3 has 16 residues. CDR3 nucleotides: TGTGCCTATCAGGACATGGAGTCCTCTTTGTTTTATGGCTACACCTTC. This sequence encodes CAYQDMESSLFYGYTF.

In this sample, this clonotype turned up many times. The V gene is TRBV20-1, the J gene TRBJ2-2; the D gene is possibly TRBD2 (6 bases). V lost 1 base to trimming and J lost 1 base, with 7 bases between them. Germline V gene sequence: CDR1 DFQATT, CDR2 SNEGSKA (reference sequence). There are 14 residues in the CDR3. The CDR3 DNA reads TGCAGTGCTAGAGGGGGACTGAACACCGGGGAGCTGTTTTTT. As protein: CSARGGLNTGELFF.

This clonotype was recorded many times. This chain connects TRBV12-3 or TRBV12-4 to TRBJ1-1, with TRBD1 matching 7 bases. The ends lost 2 bases at V and 11 bases at J; junction bases unmatched: 5. The CDR3 length is 12 residues. The CDR3 bases are TGTGCCAGCAGTTTATTGGGCAGGGGGGCTTTCTTT. This sequence encodes CASSLLGRGAFF.

This clonotype was observed many times. This chain uses TRBV5-1 with TRBJ2-7; D remains unclear. Germline CDR1 SGHRS, CDR2 YFSETQ. CDR3 length equals 13 residues. Trimming took off 0 bases at V and 7 bases at J, with 11 bases between the two ends. This CDR3 reads CASSLAGVYEQYF. In DNA, the CDR3 is TGCGCCAGCAGCTTGGCCGGAGTGTATGAGCAGTACTTC.

This clonotype has a count of ten or more. The chain has TRBV28 and TRBJ2-7; D uncertain. Trimming removed 3 bases from V and 4 bases from J, with 13 bases in between. The CDR3 loop spans 14 amino acids. Per the germline V gene, CDR1 is MDHEN and CDR2 is SYDVKM. CDR3 DNA sequence: TGTGCCAGCAGTTTTCCTCGACACAAATACGAGCAGTACTTC. It encodes CASSFPRHKYEQYF.

In this sample, this clonotype turned up many times. The CDR3 is CASSLGLALTYEQYF. Written as DNA, the CDR3 is TGTGCCAGCAGTTTAGGTCTAGCGCTCACCTACGAGCAGTACTTC. The chain links TRBV12-3 or TRBV12-4 to TRBJ2-7; maybe TRBD2 (6 bases). Trimming stripped 1 base from V and 2 bases from J, with 12 bases between. This CDR3 is 15 amino acids long.

The chain is built from TRBV10-3 and TRBJ2-7, with a possible D match to TRBD1 (5 bases). Germline assignment: CDR1 ENHRY and CDR2 SYGVKD. The CDR3 is made up of 11 amino acids. With 5 bases removed from V and 7 bases from J, the gap between germline ends came to 9 bases. CDR3 region: CAISNDREQYF. In nucleotides, the CDR3 is TGTGCCATCAGTAATGACAGAGAGCAGTACTTC.

This clonotype occurred many times. The genes are TRBV4-1 and TRBJ2-1; TRBD2 matches 7 bases. Germline assignment: CDR1 MGHRA and CDR2 YSYEKL. The length of the CDR3 is 16 residues. Losses at the gene ends were 0 bases for V and 4 bases for J; bases not matched to a gene: 6. CDR3 DNA sequence: TGCGCCAGCAGCCAAGATTCGGCTAGCGGATACAATGAGCAGTTCTTC. It codes for CASSQDSASGYNEQFF.

This clonotype was observed at least ten times. CDR3 region: CASSRDIGHQPQHF. The CDR3 coding sequence is TGTGCCAGCAGTAGGGACATTGGGCATCAGCCCCAGCATTTT. The rearrangement uses TRBV2 and TRBJ1-5; D perhaps matches TRBD1 (6 bases). The CDR3 is 14 residues long. V dropped 5 bases and J dropped 5 bases, with 13 bases sitting between them. Germline CDR1 is SNHLY and CDR2 is FYNNEI.

The chain is built from TRBV5-1 and TRBJ2-2; TRBD2 is a possible D gene (6 bases). V was clipped by 2 bases and J by 2 bases, with 10 bases between them. Germline lookup yields CDR1 SGHRS and CDR2 YFSETQ. The CDR3 has 15 residues. DNA of the CDR3: TGCGCCAGCAGCTTACTAGCTTCAAACACCGGGGAGCTGTTTTTT. Its protein is CASSLLASNTGELFF.

This clonotype showed up many times. The CDR3 loop is CSARDLIQAYQETQYF. CDR3 sequence (DNA): TGCAGTGCTAGAGATCTAATACAGGCCTACCAAGAGACCCAGTACTTC. The chain carries TRBV20-1 and TRBJ2-5, with a weak D call TRBD1 (5 bases). Germline assignment: CDR1 DFQATT and CDR2 SNEGSKA (reference sequence). The CDR3 consists of 16 residues. V lost 0 bases to trimming and J lost 0 bases, with 14 bases between them.

This clonotype has a count of ten or more. The V and J genes are TRBV6-1 and TRBJ2-6; D might be TRBD1 or TRBD2, each matching 7 bases. The CDR3 runs to 17 residues. The V gene's germline CDR1 is MNHNS and CDR2 SASEGT. The germline V and J ends were trimmed by 3 bases and 0 bases, with 12 bases remaining between them. CDR3 protein: CASSDRGGLSGANVLTF. The CDR3 DNA reads as TGTGCCAGCAGTGACAGGGGGGGCCTCTCTGGGGCCAACGTCCTGACTTTC.

This clonotype has ten or more counts. The chain has TRBV7-2 and TRBJ2-7; 7 nucleotides align to TRBD2. This CDR3 has 14 amino acids. J lost 6 bases, V lost 2 bases, and 7 bases had no gene match. CDR1 and CDR2 from the germline V gene are SGHTA and FQGNSA. The CDR3 region has the DNA TGTGCCAGCAGCTTATGGGGAGGGGCGGGCGAGCAGTACTTC. This codes for CASSLWGGAGEQYF. Drawing the rest from reference TRBV7-2 and TRBJ2-7, the complete variable domain is GAGVSQSPSNKVTEKGKDVELRCDPISGHTALYWYRQSLGQGLEFLIYFQGNSAPDKSGLPSDRFSAERTGGSVSTLTIQRTQQEDSAVYLCASSLWGGAGEQYFGPGTRLTVT.

A few counts support this clonotype. The chain recombines TRBV20-1 with TRBJ2-1; 7 positions match TRBD2. This CDR3 has 14 amino acids. Germline V gene lookup returns CDR1 DFQATT and CDR2 SNEGSKA (reference sequence). The V segment lost 5 bases and the J segment 4 bases; nucleotides outside the gene matches: 8. Written as DNA, the CDR3 is TGCAGTGCTGGGTCCACGGGAGGTTACAATGAGCAGTTCTTC. Protein product: CSAGSTGGYNEQFF.

The chain carries TRBV4-1 and TRBJ2-5; the D gene is possibly TRBD1 (6 bases). The germline V and J ends were trimmed by 3 bases and 5 bases, with 16 bases remaining between them. CDR1 is MGHRA and CDR2 is YSYEKL in the germline V gene. The CDR3 runs to 15 residues. CDR3 DNA sequence: TGCGCCAGCAGCCACCCCGGGACAAGGCGGGAGACCCAGTACTTC. Residues: CASSHPGTRRETQYF.

This clonotype has only a few counts. The chain carries TRBV3-1 and TRBJ2-7, with TRBD2 identical over 11 bases. J was trimmed by 6 bases and V by 1 base; bases with no gene match: 11. Germline V CDR1 and CDR2: LGHDT, YNNKEL (reference sequence). The CDR3 sequence is 17 residues long. The CDR3 nucleotides read TGTGCCAGCAGCCAAGGTAATTTAGCGGGAGGGCCCGTCGAGCAGTACTTC. Translated, it gives CASSQGNLAGGPVEQYF.

This clonotype was detected ten times or more. V is TRBV12-1 and J is TRBJ2-4; the table's D gene call, TRBD2, was not cross checked with the DNA. TRBV12-1 is a recognized pseudogene. The CDR3 loop spans 15 amino acids. The CDR3: CASSPRDFTKNIQYF. CDR3 coding DNA: TGTGCCAGCAGCCCGCGGGACTTCACCAAAAACATTCAGTACTTC.

This clonotype was picked up many times. This chain uses TRBV6-2 or TRBV6-3 with TRBJ1-2; tentative D call: TRBD1 (5 bases). V was clipped by 8 bases and J by 5 bases, with 12 bases between them. This CDR3 contains 12 residues. Per the germline V gene, CDR1 is MNHEY and CDR2 is SVGEGT. The CDR3 DNA sequence: TGTGCCAGCGGGAAGCAGGGTTATGGCTACACCTTC. Translation gives CASGKQGYGYTF.

This clonotype was seen ten or more times. This sequence joins TRBV6-5 and TRBJ2-3; D call uncertain. Trimming left V 0 bases short and J 10 bases short, with 14 bases between. CDR1 MNHEY and CDR2 SVGAGI come from the germline V gene. The CDR3 covers 14 residues. The CDR3: CASSYSKAKLAQYF. The CDR3 DNA reads as TGTGCCAGCAGTTACTCGAAGGCCAAATTGGCGCAGTATTTT.

Many counts were recorded for this clonotype. The V and J genes are TRBV6-4 and TRBJ2-1, with TRBD2 identical over 9 bases. CDR3 size: 15 residues. The ends lost 3 bases at V and 6 bases at J; junction bases unmatched: 6. Germline V gene data show CDR1 as MRHNA and CDR2 as SNTAGT. CDR3 coding DNA: TGTGCCAGCAGTGAGTCTGCTAGCGGGGTCAATGAGCAGTTCTTC. It translates to CASSESASGVNEQFF.

Many counts were recorded for this clonotype. This chain connects TRBV5-1 to TRBJ1-1, with D perhaps TRBD1 (5 bases). The length of the CDR3 is 16 residues. The germline V gene has CDR1 SGHRS and CDR2 YFSETQ. V gave up 4 bases and J gave up 3 bases, with 19 bases separating them. As DNA, the CDR3 is TGCGCCAGCAGCCCCGCTGGAGCGGGGGGATACACTGAAGCTTTCTTT. It codes for CASSPAGAGGYTEAFF. Filled out from reference TRBV5-1 and TRBJ1-1, the complete variable domain reads KAGVTQTPRYLIKTRGQQVTLSCSPISGHRSVSWYQQTPGQGLQFLFEYFSETQRNKGNFPGRFSGRQFSNSRSEMNVSTLELGDSALYLCASSPAGAGGYTEAFFGQGTRLTVV.

This clonotype was detected ten times or more. This chain joins TRBV5-5 and TRBJ1-5, with D maybe TRBD1 (5 bases). V was pared by 5 bases and J by 0 bases, with 12 bases between. The CDR3 runs to 15 residues. The germline gives CDR1 SGHKS, CDR2 YYEKEE (reference sequence). This chain's CDR3 is CASREQEFSNQPQHF. CDR3 in DNA: TGTGCCAGCAGAGAACAGGAGTTTAGCAATCAGCCCCAGCATTTT.

The rearrangement uses TRBV5-1 and TRBJ1-1, with D uncertain. The CDR3 runs to 14 residues. Germline CDR1 SGHRS, CDR2 YFSETQ. Trimming removed 0 bases from V and 1 base from J, with 7 bases in between. CDR3: CASSLAGTNTEAFF. In DNA, the CDR3 is TGCGCCAGCAGCTTGGCAGGCACGAACACTGAAGCTTTCTTT.

This clonotype was observed many times. The V gene is TRBV5-1, the J gene TRBJ2-5; 12 bases are shared with TRBD2. The V segment lost 4 bases and the J segment 4 bases; nucleotides outside the gene matches: 8. In germline, CDR1 is SGHRS, CDR2 YFSETQ. The CDR3 sequence is 16 residues long. The CDR3 spells CASSISSGRGVETQYF. CDR3 bases: TGCGCCAGCAGCATATCTAGCGGGAGGGGTGTAGAGACCCAGTACTTC. Using reference TRBV5-1 and TRBJ2-5 for the parts outside the CDR3, the full variable domain is KAGVTQTPRYLIKTRGQQVTLSCSPISGHRSVSWYQQTPGQGLQFLFEYFSETQRNKGNFPGRFSGRQFSNSRSEMNVSTLELGDSALYLCASSISSGRGVETQYFGPGTRLLVL.

This clonotype has a count of ten or more. The chain uses TRBV20-1 and TRBJ2-3; 8 bases are shared with TRBD1. Germline CDR1 DFQATT, CDR2 SNEGSKA (reference sequence). J was trimmed by 3 bases and V by 0 bases; bases with no gene match: 5. The length of the CDR3 is 15 residues. Written as DNA, the CDR3 is TGCAGTGCTAGAGACCTCAGGGGGCGAACAGATACGCAGTATTTT. Protein: CSARDLRGRTDTQYF.